This T cell receptor beta chain appears in the sequencing data of a study of shared clonotypes between healthy human individuals. Whole-study results and caveats: Sorted-subset sequencing, rarefaction showed, was incomplete despite large depth. Sampling was confined to blood; repertoires within tissues likely differ.

How the authors handled the data: With immunoSEQ giving junction-only sequences and no quality scores, filtering differed. Sequencing used immunoSEQ multiplex PCR; TCRdb keeps in-frame clones, though not all of them. Clonal size and the V and J genes are those of that table, whereas D and trimming came from the DNA. The table includes some 1,100,000 clones, about 80% detected once. CDR1 and CDR2 from the germline V gene are MDHEN and SYDVKM. CDR3 length: 15 amino acids. The V and J ends lost 2 bases and 5 bases respectively, with 15 bases between them. As for this clone: Its matching antigen is unknown.

The chain links TRBV28 to TRBJ2-5, with D possibly TRBD1 on 7 matching bases. The clonotype was recovered from a man between 18 and 29 years old in good health. Some clones in this sample may be carry-over from other donors' samples. The sample consisted of memory CD4+ T cells from PBMCs. Subset of the sample: CD45RA-negative fraction. CDR3 DNA sequence: TGTGCCAGCAGTTTAGGGAGGCAGGGGGGCGAGACCCAGTACTTC. This codes for CASSLGRQGGETQYF.